This T cell receptor beta chain derives from a study of immune characterization of retroperitoneal liposarcoma. The germline V gene has CDR1 MGHRA and CDR2 YSYEKL. CDR3 length equals 17 residues. V dropped 3 bases and J dropped 1 base, with 18 bases sitting between them. One entry per CDR3 protein results from TCRdb running MiXCR on the PCR reads. Of around 8,000 distinct CDR3 sequences listed, 25% to 35% are singletons. The chain employs TRBV4-1 and TRBJ2-5, with D maybe TRBD2 (6 bases). Sequences were obtained from blood. This clonotype was obtained from a male donor with retroperitoneal liposarcoma. CDR3 sequence reads: CASSHPPGRRAQETQYF. The CDR3 DNA reads TGCGCCAGCAGCCATCCACCTGGGAGGAGGGCCCAAGAGACCCAGTACTTC.